Listed here are 6 T cell receptor beta chains from one sample, sequenced in a study of cytotoxic CD8 clonotypes in ibrutinib-treated CLL. The assay was immunoSEQ multiplex PCR, and TCRdb's table has in-frame clones only and misses some. Of around 310,000 clones listed, more than 65% are singletons. The sample here was PBMCs, taken before ibrutinib treatment. The origin of the receptors is a human donor with chronic lymphocytic leukemia.

The chain's CDR3 is CAWSMTSGSYEQYF. As DNA, the CDR3 is TGTGCCTGGAGCATGACTAGCGGGAGCTACGAGCAGTACTTC. This rearrangement joins TRBV30 to TRBJ2-7; TRBD2 matches 12 bases. Germline trimming cut 3 bases from V and 3 bases from J; bases unmatched to any gene: 3. The CDR3 is 14 amino acids. Germline CDR1 reads GTSNPN; CDR2 reads SVGIG (reference sequence).

This chain uses TRBV5-1 with TRBJ1-5, with a weak D call TRBD1 (6 bases). This CDR3 region has 15 residues. V lost 4 bases and J lost 7, with 18 bases in between. Germline lookup yields CDR1 SGHRS and CDR2 YFSETQ. CDR3 residues: CASSGPQGRIQPQHF. As DNA, the CDR3 is TGCGCCAGCAGCGGCCCCCAGGGGCGTATCCAGCCCCAGCATTTT. The full variable domain, with the rest looked up from reference TRBV5-1 and TRBJ1-5, is KAGVTQTPRYLIKTRGQQVTLSCSPISGHRSVSWYQQTPGQGLQFLFEYFSETQRNKGNFPGRFSGRQFSNSRSEMNVSTLELGDSALYLCASSGPQGRIQPQHFGDGTRLSIL.

Details on this clone: Its ends do not fully match the called genes, so a read error is possible. This chain connects TRBV6-1 to TRBJ1-5; the D is unclear. Germline CDR1 is MNHNS and CDR2 is SASEGT. This CDR3 is built from 17 residues. CDR3 nucleotides: TGTGCAAGCAGTGAATCGTTACAGAAATATAGCAATCAGCCCCAGCATTTT. Translated, it gives CASSESLQKYSNQPQHF.

J is TRBJ2-7 and V is TRBV7-6; 7 bases align to TRBD2. CDR1 is SGHVS, CDR2 FNYEAQ, per germline. The CDR3 contains 15 residues. V shed 5 bases, J shed 0 bases, and the junction held 7 bases outside the gene matches. Written as DNA, the CDR3 is TGTGCCAGCAGCCCCCGTACTAGCGCCTCCTACGAGCAGTACTTC. It specifies CASSPRTSASYEQYF. The full variable domain, rest sourced from reference TRBV7-6 and TRBJ2-7, is GAGVSQSPRYKVTKRGQDVALRCDPISGHVSLYWYRQALGQGPEFLTYFNYEAQQDKSGLPNDRFSAERPEGSISTLTIQRTEQRDSAMYRCASSPRTSASYEQYFGPGTRLTVT.

CDR3 sequence (DNA): TGCGCCAGCAGTCCTGACACGTACGAGCAGTACTTC. Translated, it gives CASSPDTYEQYF. The chain couples TRBV10-1 to TRBJ2-7; no clear D. CDR3 length: 12 residues. With 5 bases removed from V and 4 bases from J, the gap between germline ends came to 9 bases. CDR1 and CDR2 from the germline V gene are WNHNN and SYGVQD (reference sequence).

This chain's CDR3 is CASSLWFAELKYF. CDR3 DNA: TGCGCCAGCAGCTTGTGGTTTGCGGAGCTGAAGTACTTC. The chain employs TRBV5-1 and TRBJ2-5; the D is unclear. The CDR3 length is 13 residues. V shed 1 base and J shed 12 bases, with 16 bases lying between them. Germline CDR1 SGHRS, CDR2 YFSETQ.